Listed below are T cell receptor beta chains from one sample, sequenced in a study of beta chain features in type 1 diabetes. Produced via immunoSEQ multiplex PCR; TCRdb's table is partial and in-frame only. The sample has approximately 46,000 clones, around 40% seen once. Sequences were obtained from stem cell memory CD4+ T cells from blood. The receptors here all came from a man aged 25 to 45 with type 1 diabetes. The CDR3 runs from the conserved cysteine through the conserved F or W. The order of the fields is CDR3 length, clone size, D gene, J gene, V gene, CDR3 protein, CDR3 DNA. A D gene is named only where the DNA matches it firmly. A row's size may be missing; if present it is once, few, many or a size class.

cdr3_length: 12
clone_size: .
d_call: .
j_call: TRBJ2-7
v_call: TRBV5-1
cdr3_aa: CASGGIRGEQYF
cdr3_nt: TGCGCCAGCGGGGGAATCAGGGGCGAGCAGTACTTC

cdr3_length: 16
clone_size: .
d_call: .
j_call: TRBJ2-7
v_call: TRBV21-1
cdr3_aa: CASRGYREGVSYEQYF
cdr3_nt: TGTGCCAGCAGGGGTTACAGGGAAGGTGTCTCCTACGAGCAGTACTTC

cdr3_length: 14
clone_size: once
d_call: .
j_call: TRBJ2-1
v_call: TRBV5-1
cdr3_aa: CASSEGLSTNEQFF
cdr3_nt: TGCGCCAGCAGCGAGGGACTTTCCACTAATGAGCAGTTCTTC

cdr3_length: 18
clone_size: .
d_call: TRBD2
j_call: TRBJ2-3
v_call: TRBV4-2
cdr3_aa: CASSPFVGLAGPTDTQYF
cdr3_nt: TGTGCCAGCAGCCCATTCGTTGGGCTAGCGGGACCCACAGATACGCAGTATTTT

cdr3_length: 15
clone_size: once
d_call: .
j_call: TRBJ2-7
v_call: TRBV5-4
cdr3_aa: CASSVGSSATYEQYF
cdr3_nt: TGTGCCAGCAGCGTCGGCTCTAGCGCGACCTACGAGCAGTACTTC

cdr3_length: 14
clone_size: few
d_call: TRBD1
j_call: TRBJ2-3
v_call: TRBV2
cdr3_aa: CASSGQGALDTQYF
cdr3_nt: TGTGCCAGCAGCGGACAGGGGGCGTTAGATACGCAGTATTTT

cdr3_length: 13
clone_size: few
d_call: TRBD1
j_call: TRBJ1-1
v_call: TRBV28
cdr3_aa: CASRLTGDTEAFF
cdr3_nt: TGTGCCAGCAGGCTGACAGGGGACACTGAAGCTTTCTTT

cdr3_length: 12
clone_size: .
d_call: .
j_call: TRBJ2-1
v_call: TRBV29-1
cdr3_aa: CSVGGVDNEQFF
cdr3_nt: TGCAGCGTTGGCGGGGTAGACAATGAGCAGTTCTTC

cdr3_length: 18
clone_size: .
d_call: .
j_call: TRBJ2-7
v_call: TRBV7-9
cdr3_aa: CASSPQGGRSTGTYEQYF
cdr3_nt: TGTGCCAGCAGCCCCCAAGGGGGACGGTCCACGGGGACCTACGAGCAGTACTTC

cdr3_length: 15
clone_size: .
d_call: .
j_call: TRBJ2-1
v_call: TRBV7-2
cdr3_aa: CASSATLSSYNEQFF
cdr3_nt: TGTGCCAGCAGCGCGACTTTGAGCTCCTACAATGAGCAGTTCTTC

cdr3_length: 15
clone_size: .
d_call: .
j_call: TRBJ1-5
v_call: TRBV18
cdr3_aa: CASSPNPGMDQPQHF
cdr3_nt: TGTGCCAGCTCACCCAATCCCGGGATGGATCAGCCCCAGCATTTT

cdr3_length: 13
clone_size: .
d_call: .
j_call: TRBJ1-1
v_call: TRBV6-5
cdr3_aa: CASSYLGRPEAFF
cdr3_nt: TGTGCCAGCAGTTATTTGGGGAGGCCTGAAGCTTTCTTT

cdr3_length: 15
clone_size: .
d_call: TRBD1
j_call: TRBJ2-5
v_call: TRBV7-3
cdr3_aa: CASSRQGAFGETQYF
cdr3_nt: TGTGCCAGCAGCCGACAGGGGGCCTTTGGAGAGACCCAGTACTTC

cdr3_length: 15
clone_size: .
d_call: .
j_call: TRBJ1-3
v_call: TRBV7-2
cdr3_aa: CASSLEAETGNTIYF
cdr3_nt: TGTGCCAGCAGCTTAGAAGCAGAGACAGGAAACACCATATATTTT

cdr3_length: 15
clone_size: .
d_call: .
j_call: TRBJ2-1
v_call: TRBV5-1
cdr3_aa: CASSPTAISYNEQFF
cdr3_nt: TGCGCCAGCAGCCCGACTGCAATCTCCTACAATGAGCAGTTCTTC

cdr3_length: 16
clone_size: .
d_call: .
j_call: TRBJ2-7
v_call: TRBV1
cdr3_aa: CTSSPVSGLALYEQYF
cdr3_nt: TGCACCAGCAGCCCCGTTTCGGGACTAGCCCTCTACGAGCAGTACTTC

cdr3_length: 13
clone_size: once
d_call: .
j_call: TRBJ1-5
v_call: TRBV10-3
cdr3_aa: CAISVQGFQPQHF
cdr3_nt: TGTGCCATCAGTGTGCAGGGGTTCCAGCCCCAGCATTTT

cdr3_length: 15
clone_size: few
d_call: TRBD1
j_call: TRBJ1-5
v_call: TRBV18
cdr3_aa: CASSPGQGVYQPQHF
cdr3_nt: TGTGCCAGCTCACCTGGACAGGGGGTGTACCAGCCCCAGCATTTT

cdr3_length: 16
clone_size: .
d_call: TRBD2
j_call: TRBJ2-2
v_call: TRBV5-1
cdr3_aa: CASSLGGLGAAGELFF
cdr3_nt: TGCGCCAGCAGCTTGGGGGGACTAGGGGCCGCCGGGGAGCTGTTTTTT

cdr3_length: 14
clone_size: .
d_call: .
j_call: TRBJ2-5
v_call: TRBV28
cdr3_aa: CASSLLDRLETQYF
cdr3_nt: TGTGCCAGCAGTTTATTGGACAGATTGGAGACCCAGTACTTC

cdr3_length: 17
clone_size: .
d_call: .
j_call: TRBJ2-7
v_call: TRBV19
cdr3_aa: CASSIKHYRRRRNEQYF
cdr3_nt: TGTGCCAGTAGTATAAAACACTACAGGCGCCGACGAAACGAGCAGTACTTC

cdr3_length: 13
clone_size: .
d_call: TRBD2
j_call: TRBJ2-5
v_call: TRBV6-1
cdr3_aa: CASSLAGDGTQYF
cdr3_nt: TGTGCCAGCAGCCTAGCGGGAGACGGGACCCAGTACTTC

cdr3_length: 15
clone_size: .
d_call: .
j_call: TRBJ2-7
v_call: TRBV10-3
cdr3_aa: CASSGSGASSYEQYF
cdr3_nt: TGTGCCTCCAGCGGTAGCGGAGCGAGCTCCTACGAGCAGTACTTC

cdr3_length: 16
clone_size: .
d_call: TRBD2
j_call: TRBJ2-5
v_call: TRBV7-9
cdr3_aa: CASTLLAGGRVETQYF
cdr3_nt: TGTGCCAGCACCTTGTTAGCGGGAGGAAGGGTAGAGACCCAGTACTTC